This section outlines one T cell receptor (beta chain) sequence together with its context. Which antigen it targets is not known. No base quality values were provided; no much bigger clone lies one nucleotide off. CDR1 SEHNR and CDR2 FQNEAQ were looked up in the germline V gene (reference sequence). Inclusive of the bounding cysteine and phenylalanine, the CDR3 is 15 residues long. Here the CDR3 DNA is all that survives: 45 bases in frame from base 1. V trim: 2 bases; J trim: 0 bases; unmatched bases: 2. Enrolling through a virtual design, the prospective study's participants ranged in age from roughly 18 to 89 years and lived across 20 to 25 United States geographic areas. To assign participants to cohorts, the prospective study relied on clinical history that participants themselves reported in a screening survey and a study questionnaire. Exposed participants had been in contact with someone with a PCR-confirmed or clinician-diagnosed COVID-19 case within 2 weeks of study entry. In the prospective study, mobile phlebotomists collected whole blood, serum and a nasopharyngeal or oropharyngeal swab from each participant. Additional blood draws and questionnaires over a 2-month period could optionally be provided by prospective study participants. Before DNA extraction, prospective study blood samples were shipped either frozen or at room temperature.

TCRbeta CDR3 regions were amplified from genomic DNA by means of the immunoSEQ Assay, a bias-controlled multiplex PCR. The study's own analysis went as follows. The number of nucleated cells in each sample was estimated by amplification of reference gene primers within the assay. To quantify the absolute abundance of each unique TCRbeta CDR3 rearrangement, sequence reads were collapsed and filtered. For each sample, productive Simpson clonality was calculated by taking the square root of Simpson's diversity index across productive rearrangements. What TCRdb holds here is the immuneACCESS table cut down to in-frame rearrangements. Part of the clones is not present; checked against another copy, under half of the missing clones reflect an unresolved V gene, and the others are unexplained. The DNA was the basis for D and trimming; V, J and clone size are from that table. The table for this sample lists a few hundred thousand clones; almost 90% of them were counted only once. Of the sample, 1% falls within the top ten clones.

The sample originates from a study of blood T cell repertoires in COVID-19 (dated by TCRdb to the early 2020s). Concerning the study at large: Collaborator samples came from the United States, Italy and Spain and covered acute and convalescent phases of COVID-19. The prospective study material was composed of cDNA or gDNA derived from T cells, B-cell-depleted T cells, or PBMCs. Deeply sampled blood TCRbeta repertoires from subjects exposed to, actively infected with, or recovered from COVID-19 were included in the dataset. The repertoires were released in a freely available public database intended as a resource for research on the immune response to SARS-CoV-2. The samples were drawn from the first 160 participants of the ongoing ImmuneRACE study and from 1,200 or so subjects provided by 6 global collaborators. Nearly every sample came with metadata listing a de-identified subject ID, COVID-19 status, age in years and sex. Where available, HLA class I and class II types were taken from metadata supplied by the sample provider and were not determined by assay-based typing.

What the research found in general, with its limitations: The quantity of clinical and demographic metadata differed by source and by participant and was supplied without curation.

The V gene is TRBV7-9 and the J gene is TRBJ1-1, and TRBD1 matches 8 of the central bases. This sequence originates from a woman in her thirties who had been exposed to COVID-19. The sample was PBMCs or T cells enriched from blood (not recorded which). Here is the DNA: TGTGCCAGCAGCTTAACAGGGGGGCTGAACACTGAAGCTTTCTTT. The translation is CASSLTGGLNTEAFF.